The 3 T cell receptor beta chains in this list originate from one sample, sequenced in a study of Ad26.COV2.S vaccination and SARS-CoV-2 variants. Assay used: immunoSEQ multiplex PCR; TCRdb lists only in-frame clones, some missing. The repertoire has about 350,000 clones, about 90% of them found once; the top ten carry around 4%. The sample here was peripheral blood, taken after recovery from COVID-19. These receptors were taken from a human donor who had recovered from COVID-19.

The J gene is TRBJ1-2, the V gene TRBV10-3; possibly TRBD1 for D (6 bases). Looked up from germline, CDR1 is ENHRY and CDR2 is SYGVKD. The CDR3 length is 12 residues. The V end was cut by 11 bases, the J end by 8 bases, with 18 bases between. Written as DNA, the CDR3 is TGTGCCGGCGAAGGGGGACCCCGCGGCTACACCTTC. Protein: CAGEGGPRGYTF.

V is TRBV6-5 and J is TRBJ1-1; D remains ambiguous. The CDR3 consists of 12 residues. Germline V gene lookup returns CDR1 MNHEY and CDR2 SVGAGI. V was cut by 7 bases and J by 1 base, with 7 bases left in between. The CDR3 is CASKGGNTEAFF. CDR3 DNA sequence: TGTGCCAGCAAGGGTGGGAACACTGAAGCTTTCTTT.

The gene calls are TRBV4-1 and TRBJ2-3, with 7 bases that match TRBD2. The V segment lost 2 bases and the J segment 0 bases; nucleotides outside the gene matches: 2. This CDR3 has 15 residues. Germline V gives CDR1 MGHRA, CDR2 YSYEKL. The CDR3 DNA sequence: TGCGCCAGCAGCCAATCGGGACTAAGCACAGATACGCAGTATTTT. Protein sequence: CASSQSGLSTDTQYF.